This T cell receptor (beta chain) was sequenced for a study of cytomegalovirus exposure and HLA in healthy donors. On the study more broadly: In an early release, HLA-typed donors contributed roughly 85 million unique TCR sequences. Among the 300 to 500 genotyped donors, 65% to 85% were placed in the Caucasian-associated ancestry cluster.

Trimming at V came to 3 bases and at J to 3 bases, leaving 10 bases not matched to a gene. The CDR3 extends over 15 amino acids. Germline-derived CDR1 and CDR2 are GTSNPN and SVGIG (reference sequence). This clone showed up just once. Its antigen is currently unknown. Study observations and caveats: Researchers reported in a later analysis that common viral pathogens appeared linked to several top clusters. Among TCR beta chains of equal frequency, HLA-associated ones were more clonally expanded in a later analysis.

Both 60 Vbeta primers and 13 Jbeta primers went into the PCR. Measured with immunoSEQ multiplex PCR; TCRdb has only the in-frame clones, and not every one. The table lists about 91,000 clones, about 89% of them singletons. This receptor was obtained from a man aged 25-40 years in good health and CMV-seropositive. Sequenced material: PBMCs. The gene calls are TRBV30 and TRBJ1-2, with 7 nucleotides matching TRBD1. The CDR3 region has the DNA TGTGCCTGGAGGCCTCGGGACAGACCCTACTATGGCTACACCTTC. This codes for CAWRPRDRPYYGYTF.